Many counts were recorded for the clone carrying this T cell receptor beta chain. Its antigen is currently unknown. Together with a sample-barcoded 5' primer, a J-beta primer mix was included in a second PCR lasting about 6 to 11 cycles. Researchers report that each sample yielded at least 2.5 million CDR3-containing paired-end reads. TCRdb recomputed calls from the 5' RACE reads with MiXCR, one row per CDR3 protein. This table has some 1.5 million distinct CDR3 sequences, over 25% appearing once. The CDR3 loop spans 11 amino acids. Germline loops: CDR1 MGHDK, CDR2 SYGVNS. Trimming removed 0 bases from V and 7 bases from J, with 0 bases in between. The sample, about 9.7 milliliters of peripheral blood, was drawn from each donor. These data belong to a study of blood T cells in healthy people across ages. Regarding the study as a whole: More naive CD4+ cells and higher diversity were found in long-lived than in aged donors.

The chain combines TRBV25-1 with TRBJ1-4; no definite D call. The specimen was blood. This sequence was found in a woman aged 25 to 39 in good health. The CDR3 DNA sequence: TGTGCCAGCAGTGAATATGAAAAACTGTTTTTT. It yields the protein CASSEYEKLFF.